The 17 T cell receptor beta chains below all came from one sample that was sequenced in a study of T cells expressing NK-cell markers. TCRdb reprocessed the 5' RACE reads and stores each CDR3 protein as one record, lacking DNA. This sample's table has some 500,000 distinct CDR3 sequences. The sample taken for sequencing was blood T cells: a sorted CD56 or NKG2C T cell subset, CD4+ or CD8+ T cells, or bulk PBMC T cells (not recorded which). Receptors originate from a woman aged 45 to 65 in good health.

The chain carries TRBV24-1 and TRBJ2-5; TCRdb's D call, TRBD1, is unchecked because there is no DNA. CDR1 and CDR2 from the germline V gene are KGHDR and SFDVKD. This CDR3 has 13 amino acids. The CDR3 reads CATSADRKETQYF.

CDR3 loop: CATSESTGTQPQHF. This chain links TRBV24-1 with TRBJ1-5; TCRdb designates TRBD1, a call that cannot be tested without DNA. This CDR3 has 14 residues. Germline V gene data show CDR1 as KGHDR and CDR2 as SFDVKD.

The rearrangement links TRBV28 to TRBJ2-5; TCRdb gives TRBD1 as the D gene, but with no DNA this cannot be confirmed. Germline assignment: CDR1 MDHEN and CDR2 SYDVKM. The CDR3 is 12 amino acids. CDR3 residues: CASSRQVETQYF.

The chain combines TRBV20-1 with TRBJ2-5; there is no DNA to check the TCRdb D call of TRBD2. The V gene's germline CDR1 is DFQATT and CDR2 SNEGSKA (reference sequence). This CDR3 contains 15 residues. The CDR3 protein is CSATGLAGNGETQYF.

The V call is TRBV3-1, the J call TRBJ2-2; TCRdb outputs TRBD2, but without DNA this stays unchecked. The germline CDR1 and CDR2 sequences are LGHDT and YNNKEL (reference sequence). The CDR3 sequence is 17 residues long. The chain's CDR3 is CASSPTSGRVRTGELFF.

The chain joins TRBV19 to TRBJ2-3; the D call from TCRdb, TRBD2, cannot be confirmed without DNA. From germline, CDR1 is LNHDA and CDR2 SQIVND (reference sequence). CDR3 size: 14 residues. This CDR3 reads CASSTRGGEDTQYF.

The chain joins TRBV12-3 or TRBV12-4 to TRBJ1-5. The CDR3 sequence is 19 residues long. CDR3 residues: CASSLELSRGGEGNQPQHF.

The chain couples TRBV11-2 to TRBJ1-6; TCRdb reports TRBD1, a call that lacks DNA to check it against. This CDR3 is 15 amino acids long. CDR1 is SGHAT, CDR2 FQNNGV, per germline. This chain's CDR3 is CASRIPGRYNSPLHF.

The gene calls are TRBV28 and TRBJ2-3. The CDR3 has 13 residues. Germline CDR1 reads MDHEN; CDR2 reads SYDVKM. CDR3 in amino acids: CASKTSSTDTQYF.

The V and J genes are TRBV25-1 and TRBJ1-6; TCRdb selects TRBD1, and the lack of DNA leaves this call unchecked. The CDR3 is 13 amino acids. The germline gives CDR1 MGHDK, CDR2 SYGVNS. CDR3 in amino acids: CASRMGQGSPLHF.

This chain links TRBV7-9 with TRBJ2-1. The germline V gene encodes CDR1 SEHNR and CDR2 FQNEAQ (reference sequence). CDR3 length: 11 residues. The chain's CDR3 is CASRALDEQFF.

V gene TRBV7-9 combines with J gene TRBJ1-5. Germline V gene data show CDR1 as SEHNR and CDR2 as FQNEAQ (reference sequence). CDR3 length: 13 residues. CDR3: CASSSNSNQPQHF. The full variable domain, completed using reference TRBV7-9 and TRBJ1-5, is DTGVSQNPRHKITKRGQNVTFRCDPISEHNRLYWYRQTLGQGPEFLTYFQNEAQLEKSRLLSDRFSAERPKGSFSTLEIQRTEQGDSAMYLCASSSNSNQPQHFGDGTRLSIL.

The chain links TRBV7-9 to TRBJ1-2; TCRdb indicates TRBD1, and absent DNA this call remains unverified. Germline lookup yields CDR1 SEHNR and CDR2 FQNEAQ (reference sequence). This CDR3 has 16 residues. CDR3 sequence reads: CASSFVTGGTNYGYTF.

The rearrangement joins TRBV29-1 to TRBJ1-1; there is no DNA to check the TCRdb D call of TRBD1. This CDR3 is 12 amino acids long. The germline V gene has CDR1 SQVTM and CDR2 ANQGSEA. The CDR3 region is CSFSPGRTEAFF.

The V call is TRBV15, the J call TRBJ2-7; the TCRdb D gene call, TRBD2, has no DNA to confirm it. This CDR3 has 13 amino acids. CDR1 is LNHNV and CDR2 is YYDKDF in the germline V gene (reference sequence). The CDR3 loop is CATSTYGSYEQYF.

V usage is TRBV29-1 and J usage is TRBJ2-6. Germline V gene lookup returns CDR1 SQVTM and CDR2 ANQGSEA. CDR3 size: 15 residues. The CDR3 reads CSVVLAGPGANVLTF.

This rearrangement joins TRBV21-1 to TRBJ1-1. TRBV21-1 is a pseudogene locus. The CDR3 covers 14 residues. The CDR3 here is CASSPRTLDTEAFF.